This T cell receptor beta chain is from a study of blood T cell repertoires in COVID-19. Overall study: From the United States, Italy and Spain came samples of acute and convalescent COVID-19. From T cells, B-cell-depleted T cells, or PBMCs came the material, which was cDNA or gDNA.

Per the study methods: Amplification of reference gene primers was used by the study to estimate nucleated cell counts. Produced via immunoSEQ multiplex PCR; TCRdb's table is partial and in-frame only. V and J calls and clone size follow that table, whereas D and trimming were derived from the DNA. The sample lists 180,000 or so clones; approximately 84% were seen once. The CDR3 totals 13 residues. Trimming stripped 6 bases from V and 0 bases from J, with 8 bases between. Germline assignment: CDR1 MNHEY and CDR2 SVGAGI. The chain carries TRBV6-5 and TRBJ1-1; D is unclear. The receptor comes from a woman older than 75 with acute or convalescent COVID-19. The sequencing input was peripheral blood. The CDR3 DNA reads TGTGCCAGCAGATTCATCATGAACACTGAAGCTTTCTTT. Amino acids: CASRFIMNTEAFF.